The 23 T cell receptor beta chains listed next were all sequenced from one sample in a study of response to subunit inactivated influenza vaccine. TCRdb reprocessed the RT-PCR reads via MiXCR and lists one record per CDR3 protein. The table lists 500,000 to 550,000 distinct CDR3 sequences, 6% to 9% of them singletons. Sample: PBMCs from blood, taken around 2 years after vaccination. The source is a man between 50 and 69 years old who received an inactivated influenza vaccine.

This chain uses TRBV21-1 with TRBJ2-3; the table's D call TRBD2 went unverified against the DNA. TRBV21-1 is listed as a pseudogene. The CDR3 runs 20 residues. The CDR3 DNA reads as TGTGCCAGCAGCAAAGGAACAATAAGGATGGGACCTAGGATAACAGATACGCAGTATTTT. The encoded protein is CASSKGTIRMGPRITDTQYF.

This clonotype was counted at least ten times. The chain employs TRBV6-5 and TRBJ2-7, with D possibly being TRBD1 (5 bases). Trimming cost V 0 bases and J 2 bases, with 14 bases left between them. The CDR3 spans 16 residues. CDR1 is MNHEY and CDR2 is SVGAGI in the germline V gene. The DNA of the CDR3 is TGTGCCAGCAGTTACTCGTCAGGGCCCCCCCCCTACGAGCAGTACTTC. Its protein is CASSYSSGPPPYEQYF.

This clonotype has ten or more counts. The chain has TRBV6-2 or TRBV6-3 and TRBJ2-5; D possibly uses TRBD1 or TRBD2 (6 bases each). CDR3 length: 13 amino acids. Germline V lookup: CDR1 MNHEY, CDR2 SVGEGT. Trimming took off 2 bases at V and 7 bases at J, with 11 bases between the two ends. The CDR3 nucleotides read TGTGCCAGCAGTTACGGCAGGGGAGGGACCCAGTACTTC. This translates into CASSYGRGGTQYF.

This clonotype was detected only a few times. The CDR3 nucleotides read TGTGCCAGCAGCCTCCAGGGGGCCTGGCAGCCCCAGCATTTT. Translation: CASSLQGAWQPQHF. This rearrangement joins TRBV27 to TRBJ1-5; 8 nucleotides align to TRBD1. CDR1 MNHEY and CDR2 SMNVEV come from the germline V gene (reference sequence). The ends lost 6 bases at V and 7 bases at J; junction bases unmatched: 8. This CDR3 comprises 14 residues.

This clonotype was seen a few times. The V gene is TRBV20-1, the J gene TRBJ1-4, with 9 bases lining up with TRBD1. The CDR3 sequence is 14 residues long. Germline V gene lookup returns CDR1 DFQATT and CDR2 SNEGSKA (reference sequence). The V and J ends lost 3 bases and 7 bases, in that order; junction bases with no gene match: 6. The CDR3 DNA is TGCAGTGCTAGGAGGGGACAGGGCGCTGAAAAACTGTTTTTT. Translated, it gives CSARRGQGAEKLFF.

This clonotype was counted ten times or more. This sequence joins TRBV5-1 and TRBJ2-5, with D perhaps matching TRBD1 or TRBD2 (6 bases each). With 4 bases removed from V and 5 bases from J, the gap between germline ends came to 21 bases. Germline assignment: CDR1 SGHRS and CDR2 YFSETQ. The CDR3 has 16 residues. CDR3 DNA sequence: TGCGCCAGCAGCCGGACTACCACAGGGTTAGGGGAGACCCAGTACTTC. Residues: CASSRTTTGLGETQYF.

The chain has TRBV20-1 and TRBJ2-5, with 7 bases lining up with TRBD2. This CDR3 has 13 residues. J gave up 5 bases and V 2 bases, and 5 bases lay outside the gene matches. Germline V CDR1 and CDR2: DFQATT, SNEGSKA (reference sequence). Here the CDR3 DNA reads TGCAGTGCTAGATTGGGGGGGATTGAGACCCAGTACTTC. It yields the protein CSARLGGIETQYF.

This clonotype was observed a handful of times. This chain links TRBV9 with TRBJ2-1, with D maybe TRBD1 (6 bases). Trimming removed 9 bases from V and 2 bases from J, with 18 bases in between. CDR3 length: 15 amino acids. From germline, CDR1 is SGDLS and CDR2 YYNGEE. CDR3 in DNA: TGTGCCATTTCCCAGGGCCGGGACACCTACAATGAGCAGTTCTTC. As protein: CAISQGRDTYNEQFF.

The V call is TRBV12-3 or TRBV12-4, the J call TRBJ2-7, with D uncertain. V was shortened by 3 bases and J by 3 bases, with 9 bases between the two germline ends. This CDR3 contains 13 residues. The CDR3 sequence: CASSLQLGYEQYF. CDR3 coding DNA: TGTGCCAGCAGTTTGCAGCTAGGCTACGAGCAGTACTTC.

The table lists this clonotype with many counts. The genes are TRBV12-3 or TRBV12-4 and TRBJ2-4; 9 bases match TRBD1. Trimming took 1 base from V and 6 from J; bases not matched to a gene: 4. CDR3 length equals 15 residues. CDR3 protein: CASSLGGQGRNIQYF. The CDR3 DNA reads TGTGCCAGCAGTTTAGGGGGACAGGGTCGAAACATTCAGTACTTC.

This rearrangement joins TRBV28 to TRBJ2-7; possibly TRBD1 for D (5 bases). The V end was cut by 3 bases, the J end by 2 bases, with 14 bases between. The CDR3 consists of 15 residues. Germline V CDR1 and CDR2: MDHEN, SYDVKM. In DNA, the CDR3 is TGTGCCAGCAGTTTCTTAGTGGCAGGGACCTACGAGCAGTACTTC. Protein: CASSFLVAGTYEQYF. The variable domain in full, completed from reference TRBV28 and TRBJ2-7, reads DVKVTQSSRYLVKRTGEKVFLECVQDMDHENMFWYRQDPGLGLRLIYFSYDVKMKEKGDIPEGYSVSREKKERFSLILESASTNQTSMYLCASSFLVAGTYEQYFGPGTRLTVT.

The rearrangement uses TRBV29-1 and TRBJ2-3; tentatively, D is TRBD2 (5 bases). Germline loops: CDR1 SQVTM, CDR2 ANQGSEA. The ends were cut back, 4 bases at V and 0 bases at J, with 11 bases in the middle. CDR3 length: 14 amino acids. CDR3 nucleotide sequence: TGCAGCGTTGTAGGCCGGGGTAGCACAGATACGCAGTATTTT. This codes for CSVVGRGSTDTQYF.

The gene calls are TRBV7-2 and TRBJ1-5; no clear D. V dropped 5 bases and J dropped 2 bases, with 7 bases sitting between them. The V gene's germline CDR1 is SGHTA and CDR2 FQGNSA. There are 13 residues in the CDR3. CDR3 region: CASSGRRNQPQHF. The CDR3, as DNA: TGTGCCAGCAGCGGAAGGCGCAATCAGCCCCAGCATTTT.

V and J are TRBV19 and TRBJ1-2, with 8 bases matching TRBD1. CDR3 length: 15 amino acids. Germline V gene data show CDR1 as LNHDA and CDR2 as SQIVND (reference sequence). V trimming: 2 bases; J trimming: 4 bases; junction bases outside the gene matches: 6. This CDR3 is CASSISPGQAYGYTF. DNA for the CDR3: TGTGCCAGTAGTATAAGTCCGGGACAGGCCTATGGCTACACCTTC. The whole variable domain, remainder taken from reference TRBV19 and TRBJ1-2, is DGGITQSPKYLFRKEGQNVTLSCEQNLNHDAMYWYRQDPGQGLRLIYYSQIVNDFQKGDIAEGYSVSREKKESFPLTVTSAQKNPTAFYLCASSISPGQAYGYTFGSGTRLTVV.

This clonotype was seen many times. V usage is TRBV29-1 and J usage is TRBJ2-1; the D gene is possibly TRBD2 (6 bases). Germline values: CDR1 SQVTM, CDR2 ANQGSEA. The CDR3 loop spans 12 amino acids. With 7 bases removed from V and 6 bases from J, the gap between germline ends came to 13 bases. The CDR3 here is CSAAGPRNEQFF. The CDR3 nucleotides read TGCAGCGCGGCGGGGCCCCGCAATGAGCAGTTCTTC.

The sample holds many counts of this clonotype. The rearrangement uses TRBV5-1 and TRBJ1-2; D is unclear. V lost 2 bases, J lost 7 bases, and 12 bases lay in between. Germline CDR1 reads SGHRS; CDR2 reads YFSETQ. This CDR3 spans 13 amino acids. DNA for the CDR3: TGCGCCAGCAGCTTCGGCGAATGGAGTGGCTACACCTTC. Residues: CASSFGEWSGYTF. The full variable domain, in which reference TRBV5-1 and TRBJ1-2 provide the parts outside the CDR3, is KAGVTQTPRYLIKTRGQQVTLSCSPISGHRSVSWYQQTPGQGLQFLFEYFSETQRNKGNFPGRFSGRQFSNSRSEMNVSTLELGDSALYLCASSFGEWSGYTFGSGTRLTVV.

This clonotype was observed a few times. The chain uses TRBV20-1 and TRBJ1-5; D might be TRBD1 (6 bases). There are 15 residues in the CDR3. CDR1 and CDR2 (germline): DFQATT, SNEGSKA (reference sequence). The germline V and J ends were trimmed by 3 bases and 0 bases, with 12 bases remaining between them. DNA of the CDR3: TGCAGTGCTAGCCAGGGGATTTATAGCAATCAGCCCCAGCATTTT. This codes for CSASQGIYSNQPQHF.

This clonotype was counted at least ten times. The CDR3 loop reads CASGGLTGELFF. CDR3 bases: TGTGCCAGCGGGGGTTTGACCGGGGAGCTGTTTTTT. The chain employs TRBV3-1 and TRBJ2-2; D possibly matches TRBD1 or TRBD2 (5 bases each). V dropped 8 bases and J dropped 5 bases, with 9 bases sitting between them. Germline V gene lookup returns CDR1 LGHDT and CDR2 YNNKEL (reference sequence). This CDR3 contains 12 residues.

Ten or more counts support this clonotype. This chain uses TRBV3-1 with TRBJ2-7; 7 positions match TRBD1. CDR3 length: 15 residues. V was clipped by 0 bases and J by 0 bases; unmatched bases: 2. Germline CDR1 is LGHDT and CDR2 is YNNKEL (reference sequence). The CDR3 protein is CASSQEGGFSYEQYF. The CDR3 DNA follows: TGTGCCAGCAGCCAAGAAGGGGGCTTCTCCTACGAGCAGTACTTC.

This clonotype was picked up a small number of times. The rearrangement uses TRBV10-3 and TRBJ1-4; possibly TRBD1 for D (5 bases). CDR1 and CDR2 from the germline V gene are ENHRY and SYGVKD. The length of the CDR3 is 16 residues. Trimming shortened V by 3 bases and J by 5 bases, and 16 bases separated the two germline ends. CDR3 loop: CAISESMGVANEKLFF. The CDR3 DNA follows: TGTGCCATCAGTGAAAGTATGGGGGTTGCGAATGAAAAACTGTTTTTT.

This clonotype was seen only a few times. The chain combines TRBV28 with TRBJ2-3, with TRBD2 as a possible D gene (5 bases). CDR1 and CDR2 (germline): MDHEN, SYDVKM. V gave up 10 bases and J gave up 1 base, with 12 bases separating them. The CDR3 spans 13 residues. The CDR3, as DNA: TGTGCCACCCGGGGTACAGGCACAGATACGCAGTATTTT. Residues: CATRGTGTDTQYF. The entire variable domain, with the rest obtained from reference TRBV28 and TRBJ2-3, is as follows: DVKVTQSSRYLVKRTGEKVFLECVQDMDHENMFWYRQDPGLGLRLIYFSYDVKMKEKGDIPEGYSVSREKKERFSLILESASTNQTSMYLCATRGTGTDTQYFGPGTRLTVL.

This clonotype was counted only a few times. This rearrangement joins TRBV2 to TRBJ2-1, with D possibly called TRBD1 or TRBD2 (5 bases each). Trimming took off 9 bases at V and 1 base at J, with 22 bases between the two ends. This CDR3 has 17 residues. Germline CDR1 reads SNHLY; CDR2 reads FYNNEI. The CDR3 DNA reads TGTGCCAGACGGGGCGGGTCCCACCCCGGGTCCTACAATGAGCAGTTCTTC. Encoded protein: CARRGGSHPGSYNEQFF.

Many counts were recorded for this clonotype. The V call is TRBV20-1, the J call TRBJ2-2, with D possibly matching TRBD2 (6 bases). Germline V gene sequence: CDR1 DFQATT, CDR2 SNEGSKA (reference sequence). V was clipped by 6 bases and J by 5 bases, with 7 bases between them. This CDR3 has 11 amino acids. The CDR3 bases are TGCAGTGCCCGGGGGACCGGGGAGCTGTTTTTT. Its translation is CSARGTGELFF.